The source of this T cell receptor beta chain is a study of T-cell reconstitution after alpha-beta-depleted transplantation in children. Study-wide points: Roughly two months post-transplant, alpha-beta T cells reportedly originated from several hundred graft clones that had expanded. One year post-transplant, T-cell counts and diversity were largely derived from T cells produced anew. Surviving recipient cells, namely T cells and thymic progenitors, were the source of high day-60 TCRbeta diversity in some patients.

This clonotype has a count of ten or more. Its antigen remains unidentified. For TCRbeta, the library was prepared with unique molecular identifiers. Each CDR3 protein gets one entry after TCRdb re-called the PCR reads with MiXCR. Among 250,000 to 400,000 distinct CDR3 sequences listed, about a quarter were seen once. Germline V gives CDR1 SQVTM, CDR2 ANQGSEA. V was trimmed by 3 bases and J by 7 bases, leaving 21 bases between them. The length of the CDR3 is 15 residues. The material sequenced was PBMCs, mostly from graft donor cells, taken 180 days after TCRalphabeta/CD19-depleted stem cell transplant. This sequence joins TRBV29-1 and TRBJ1-2; no clear D. The TCR originated in a male patient aged 10-17 years who had a stem cell transplant for acute lymphoblastic leukemia, so the T cells may come from the graft donor. Here the CDR3 reads CSVDLTGSRSGGYTF. Written as DNA, the CDR3 is TGCAGCGTTGATTTGACGGGAAGTCGATCGGGTGGCTACACCTTC.